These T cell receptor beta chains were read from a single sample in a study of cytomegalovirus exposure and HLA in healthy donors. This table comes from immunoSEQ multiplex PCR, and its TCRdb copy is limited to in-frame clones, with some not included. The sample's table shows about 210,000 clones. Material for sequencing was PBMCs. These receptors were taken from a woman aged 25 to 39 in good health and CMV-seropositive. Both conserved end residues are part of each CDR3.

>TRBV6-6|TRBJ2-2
CASSLQGIGELFF
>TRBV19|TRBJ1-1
CASREDRSRTEAFF
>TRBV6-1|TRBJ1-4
CASRGLYNEKLFF
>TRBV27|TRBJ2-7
CASKGVSGSYEQYF
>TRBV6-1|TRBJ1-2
CASSPRWTGDGYTF
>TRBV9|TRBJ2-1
CASSGGVGTDYNEQFF
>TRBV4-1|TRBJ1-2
CASSQRPPMGLSGYTF
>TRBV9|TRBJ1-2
CASSVVQDGGYTF
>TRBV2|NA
CASSIDGTGIEQYF
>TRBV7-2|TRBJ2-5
CASTTRSTVQETQYF